This T cell receptor beta chain originates from a study of blood T cell repertoires in COVID-19. About the research overall: From T cells, B-cell-depleted T cells, or PBMCs came the material, which was cDNA or gDNA.

Sequencing used immunoSEQ multiplex PCR; TCRdb keeps in-frame clones, though not all of them. Of approximately 290,000 clones in the sample, 80% to 90% were seen once. Deletions cut 8 bases from V and 3 bases from J, with 4 bases between. Germline CDR1 MNHNS, CDR2 SASEGT. This CDR3 region has 11 residues. Cohorts were assigned according to the clinical history that participants reported. Recovery meant two consecutive negative NP/OP PCR tests, professional clearance, or resolved symptoms. Sequencing was carried out using PBMCs or T cells enriched from blood (not recorded which). The TCR originated in a woman in her 30s who had recovered from COVID-19. The V call is TRBV6-1, the J call TRBJ2-2, with D unresolved. In DNA, the CDR3 is TGTGCCAGCCGGGACACCGGGGAGCTGTTTTTT. Residues: CASRDTGELFF.